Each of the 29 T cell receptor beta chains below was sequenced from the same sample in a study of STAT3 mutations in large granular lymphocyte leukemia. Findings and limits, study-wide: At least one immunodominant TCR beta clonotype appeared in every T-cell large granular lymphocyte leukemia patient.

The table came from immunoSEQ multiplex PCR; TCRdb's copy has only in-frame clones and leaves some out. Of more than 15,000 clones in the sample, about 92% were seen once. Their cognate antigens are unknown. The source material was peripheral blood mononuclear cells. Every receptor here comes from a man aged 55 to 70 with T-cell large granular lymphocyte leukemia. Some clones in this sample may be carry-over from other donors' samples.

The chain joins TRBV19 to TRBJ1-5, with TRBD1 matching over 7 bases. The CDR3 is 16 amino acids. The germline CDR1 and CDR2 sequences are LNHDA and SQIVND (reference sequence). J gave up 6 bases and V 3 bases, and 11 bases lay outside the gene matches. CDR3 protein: CASSILSSTGLQPQHF. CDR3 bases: TGTGCCAGTAGTATTCTCTCTTCGACAGGGCTTCAGCCCCAGCATTTT.

The CDR3 region has the DNA TGCAGCGTTAGTGCTGTAGAGACCCAGTACTTC. Encoded protein: CSVSAVETQYF. The J gene is TRBJ2-5, the V gene TRBV29-1; D remains ambiguous. Germline CDR1 and CDR2: SQVTM and ANQGSEA. V gave up 5 bases and J gave up 4 bases, with 8 bases separating them. The CDR3 loop spans 11 amino acids.

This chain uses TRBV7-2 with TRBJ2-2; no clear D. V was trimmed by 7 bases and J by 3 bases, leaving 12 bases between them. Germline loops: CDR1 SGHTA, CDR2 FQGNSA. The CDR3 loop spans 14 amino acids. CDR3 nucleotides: TGTGCCAGCACCTCGTATTCGTACACCGGGGAGCTGTTTTTT. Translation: CASTSYSYTGELFF.

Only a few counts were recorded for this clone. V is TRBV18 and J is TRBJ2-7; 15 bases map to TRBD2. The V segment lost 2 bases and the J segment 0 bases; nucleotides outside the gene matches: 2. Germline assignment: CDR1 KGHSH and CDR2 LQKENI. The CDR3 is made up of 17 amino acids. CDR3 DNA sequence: TGTGCCAGCTCACCAGGGACTAGCGGGAGGAGCTCCTACGAGCAGTACTTC. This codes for CASSPGTSGRSSYEQYF. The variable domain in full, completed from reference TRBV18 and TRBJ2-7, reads NAGVMQNPRHLVRRRGQEARLRCSPMKGHSHVYWYRQLPEEGLKFMVYLQKENIIDESGMPKERFSAEFPKEGPSILRIQQVVRGDSAAYFCASSPGTSGRSSYEQYFGPGTRLTVT.

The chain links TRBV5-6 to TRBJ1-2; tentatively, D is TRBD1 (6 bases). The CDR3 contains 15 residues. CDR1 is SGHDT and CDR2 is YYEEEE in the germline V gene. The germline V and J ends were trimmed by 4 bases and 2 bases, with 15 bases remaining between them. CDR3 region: CASSPDRKINYGYTF. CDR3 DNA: TGTGCCAGCAGCCCCGACAGGAAGATAAACTATGGCTACACCTTC.

CDR3 DNA: TGCAGCGTTGGACAGGGGAACACTGAAGCTTTCTTT. The encoded protein is CSVGQGNTEAFF. J is TRBJ1-1 and V is TRBV29-1; 7 nucleotides agree with TRBD1. Trimming took 4 bases from V and 1 from J; bases not matched to a gene: 0. The CDR3 has 12 residues. Germline lookup yields CDR1 SQVTM and CDR2 ANQGSEA.

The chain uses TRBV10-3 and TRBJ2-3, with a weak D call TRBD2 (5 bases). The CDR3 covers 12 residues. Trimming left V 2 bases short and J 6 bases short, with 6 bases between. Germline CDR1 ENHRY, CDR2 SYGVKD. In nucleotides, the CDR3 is TGTGCCATCAGTGAGGTAGCGGATACGCAGTATTTT. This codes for CAISEVADTQYF.

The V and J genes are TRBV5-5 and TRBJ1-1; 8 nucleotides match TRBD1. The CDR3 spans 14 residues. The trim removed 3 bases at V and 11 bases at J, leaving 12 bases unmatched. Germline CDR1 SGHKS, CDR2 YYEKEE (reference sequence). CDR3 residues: CASSSTGAAEKAFF. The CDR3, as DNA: TGTGCCAGCAGCTCGACAGGGGCAGCGGAGAAGGCTTTCTTT.

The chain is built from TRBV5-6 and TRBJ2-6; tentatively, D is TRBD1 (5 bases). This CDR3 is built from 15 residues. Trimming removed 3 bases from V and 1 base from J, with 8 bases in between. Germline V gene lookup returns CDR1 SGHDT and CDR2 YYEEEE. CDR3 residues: CASSSGFSGANVLTF. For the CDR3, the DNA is TGTGCCAGCAGCTCAGGGTTTTCTGGGGCCAACGTCCTGACTTTC. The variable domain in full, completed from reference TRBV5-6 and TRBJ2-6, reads DAGVTQSPTHLIKTRGQQVTLRCSPKSGHDTVSWYQQALGQGPQFIFQYYEEEERQRGNFPDRFSGHQFPNYSSELNVNALLLGDSALYLCASSSGFSGANVLTFGAGSRLTVL.

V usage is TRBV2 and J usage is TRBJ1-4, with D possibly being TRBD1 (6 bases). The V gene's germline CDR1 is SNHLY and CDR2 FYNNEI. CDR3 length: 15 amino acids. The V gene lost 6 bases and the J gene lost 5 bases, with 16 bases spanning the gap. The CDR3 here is CASRPTDSLNEKLFF. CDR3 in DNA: TGTGCCAGCAGGCCGACGGACAGCTTGAATGAAAAACTGTTTTTT.

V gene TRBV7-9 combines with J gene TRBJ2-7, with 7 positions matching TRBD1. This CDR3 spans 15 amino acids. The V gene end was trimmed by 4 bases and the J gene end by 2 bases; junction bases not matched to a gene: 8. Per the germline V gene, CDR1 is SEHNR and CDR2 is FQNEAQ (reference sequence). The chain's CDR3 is CASSSRDSVPYEQYF. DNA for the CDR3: TGTGCCAGCAGCTCCCGGGACAGTGTCCCCTACGAGCAGTACTTC.

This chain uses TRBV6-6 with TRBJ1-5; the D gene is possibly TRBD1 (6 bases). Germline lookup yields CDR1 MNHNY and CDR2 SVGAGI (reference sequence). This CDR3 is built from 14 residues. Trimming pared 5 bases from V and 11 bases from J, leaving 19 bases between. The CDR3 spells CASSTRQAPQAQHF. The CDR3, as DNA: TGTGCCAGCAGTACACGACAGGCCCCTCAAGCCCAGCATTTT.

This chain's CDR3 is CASSLAVLQDGYTF. CDR3 in DNA: TGCGCCAGCAGCTTGGCGGTTTTGCAGGATGGCTACACCTTC. The chain has TRBV5-1 and TRBJ1-2; unclear D gene. The germline V and J ends were trimmed by 0 bases and 6 bases, with 12 bases remaining between them. This CDR3 region has 14 residues. Germline V gene sequence: CDR1 SGHRS, CDR2 YFSETQ.

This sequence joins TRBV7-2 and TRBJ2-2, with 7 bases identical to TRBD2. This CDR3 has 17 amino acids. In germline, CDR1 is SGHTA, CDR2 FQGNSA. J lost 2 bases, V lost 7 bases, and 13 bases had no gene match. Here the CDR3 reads CASTSLAEWGNTGELFF. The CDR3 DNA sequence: TGTGCCAGCACTTCCCTAGCGGAGTGGGGTAACACCGGGGAGCTGTTTTTT. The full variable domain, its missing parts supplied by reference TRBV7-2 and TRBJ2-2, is GAGVSQSPSNKVTEKGKDVELRCDPISGHTALYWYRQSLGQGLEFLIYFQGNSAPDKSGLPSDRFSAERTGGSVSTLTIQRTQQEDSAVYLCASTSLAEWGNTGELFFGEGSRLTVL.

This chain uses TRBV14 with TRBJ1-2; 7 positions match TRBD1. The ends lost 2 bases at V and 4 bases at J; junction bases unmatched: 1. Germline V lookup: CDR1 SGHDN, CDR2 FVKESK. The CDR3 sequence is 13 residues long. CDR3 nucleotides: TGTGCCAGCAGCCAAACAGGGGCCTATGGCTACACCTTC. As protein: CASSQTGAYGYTF.

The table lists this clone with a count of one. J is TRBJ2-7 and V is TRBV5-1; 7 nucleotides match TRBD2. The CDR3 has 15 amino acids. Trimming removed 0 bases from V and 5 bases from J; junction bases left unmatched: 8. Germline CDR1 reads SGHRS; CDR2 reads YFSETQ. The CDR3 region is CASSLGGGRNNEQYF. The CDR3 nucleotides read TGCGCCAGCAGCTTGGGTGGCGGGAGAAACAACGAGCAGTACTTC.

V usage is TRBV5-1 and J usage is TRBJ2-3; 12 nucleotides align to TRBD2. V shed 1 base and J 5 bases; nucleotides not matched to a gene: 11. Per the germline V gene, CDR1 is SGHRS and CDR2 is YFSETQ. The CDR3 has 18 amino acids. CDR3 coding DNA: TGCGCCAGCAGCTTGAGGGCTAGCGGGAGGGCTTATCAAGATACGCAGTATTTT. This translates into CASSLRASGRAYQDTQYF.

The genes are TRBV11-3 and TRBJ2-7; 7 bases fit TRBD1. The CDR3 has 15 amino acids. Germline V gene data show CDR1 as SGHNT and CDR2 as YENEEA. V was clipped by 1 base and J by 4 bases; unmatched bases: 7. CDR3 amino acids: CASSLGRDRGYEQYF. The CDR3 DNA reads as TGTGCCAGCAGCTTAGGCCGGGACAGAGGATACGAGCAGTACTTC.

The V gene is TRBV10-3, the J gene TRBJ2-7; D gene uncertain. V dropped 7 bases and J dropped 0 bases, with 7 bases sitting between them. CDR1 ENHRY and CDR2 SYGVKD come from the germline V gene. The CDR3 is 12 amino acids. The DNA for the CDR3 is TGTGCCATCAAGGGCGCCTCCTACGAGCAGTACTTC. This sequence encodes CAIKGASYEQYF.

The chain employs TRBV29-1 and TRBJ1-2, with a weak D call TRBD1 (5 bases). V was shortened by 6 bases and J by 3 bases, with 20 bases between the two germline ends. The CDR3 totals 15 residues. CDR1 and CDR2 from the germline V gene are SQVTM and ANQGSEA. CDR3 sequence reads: CSVGTRDLQHYGYTF. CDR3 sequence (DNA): TGCAGCGTCGGAACTCGGGACTTACAACACTATGGCTACACCTTC.

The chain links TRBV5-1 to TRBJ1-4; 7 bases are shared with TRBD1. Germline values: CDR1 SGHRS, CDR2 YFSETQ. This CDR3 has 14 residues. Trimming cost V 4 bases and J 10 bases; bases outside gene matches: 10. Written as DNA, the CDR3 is TGCGCCAGCAGCGCCGACAGGGAACTTGGAAAACTGTTTTTT. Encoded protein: CASSADRELGKLFF.

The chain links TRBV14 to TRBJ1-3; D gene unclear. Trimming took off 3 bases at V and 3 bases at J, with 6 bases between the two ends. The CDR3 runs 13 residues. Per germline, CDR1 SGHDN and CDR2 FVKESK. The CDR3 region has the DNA TGTGCCAGCAGCCAGGGAGGTGGAAACACCATATATTTT. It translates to CASSQGGGNTIYF.

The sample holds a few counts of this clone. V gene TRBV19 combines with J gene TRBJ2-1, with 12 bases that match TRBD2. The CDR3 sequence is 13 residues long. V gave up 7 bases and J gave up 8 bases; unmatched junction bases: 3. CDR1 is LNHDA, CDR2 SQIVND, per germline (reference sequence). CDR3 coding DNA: TGTGCCAGTAAACCTAGCGGGAGGGATGAGCAGTTCTTC. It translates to CASKPSGRDEQFF.

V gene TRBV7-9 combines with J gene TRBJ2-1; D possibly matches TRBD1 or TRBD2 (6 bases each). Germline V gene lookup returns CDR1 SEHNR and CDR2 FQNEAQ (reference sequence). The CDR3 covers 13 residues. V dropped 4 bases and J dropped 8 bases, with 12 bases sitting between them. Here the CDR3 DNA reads TGTGCCAGCAGCTCCGGGGGCAGCGATGAGCAGTTCTTC. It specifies CASSSGGSDEQFF.

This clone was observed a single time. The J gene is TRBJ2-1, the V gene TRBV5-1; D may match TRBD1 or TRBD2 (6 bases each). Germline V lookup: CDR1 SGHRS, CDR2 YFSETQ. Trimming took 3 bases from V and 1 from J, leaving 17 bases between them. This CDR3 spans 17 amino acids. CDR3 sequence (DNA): TGCGCCAGCAGCTCCTTATCGGGGGCTCCTTCCTACAATGAGCAGTTCTTC. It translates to CASSSLSGAPSYNEQFF.

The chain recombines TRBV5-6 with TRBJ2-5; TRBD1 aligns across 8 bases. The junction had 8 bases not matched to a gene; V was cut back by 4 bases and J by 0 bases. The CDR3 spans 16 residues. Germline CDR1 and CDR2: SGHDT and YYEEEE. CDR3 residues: CASSRISGGHQETQYF. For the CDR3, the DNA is TGTGCCAGCAGCCGGATTTCAGGGGGCCACCAAGAGACCCAGTACTTC.

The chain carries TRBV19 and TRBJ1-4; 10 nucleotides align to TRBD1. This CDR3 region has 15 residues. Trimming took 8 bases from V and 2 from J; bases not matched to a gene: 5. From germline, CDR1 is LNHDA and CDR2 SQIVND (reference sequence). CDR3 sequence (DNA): TGTGCCAGTGCCGACAGGGGGCGGACTAATGAAAAACTGTTTTTT. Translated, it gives CASADRGRTNEKLFF.

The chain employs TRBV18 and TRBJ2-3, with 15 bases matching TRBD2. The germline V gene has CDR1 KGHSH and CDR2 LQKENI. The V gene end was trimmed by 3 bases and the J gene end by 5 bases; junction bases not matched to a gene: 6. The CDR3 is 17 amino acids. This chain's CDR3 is CASSPGTSGRSVDTQYF. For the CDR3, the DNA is TGTGCCAGCTCACCCGGGACTAGCGGGAGGAGCGTAGATACGCAGTATTTT.

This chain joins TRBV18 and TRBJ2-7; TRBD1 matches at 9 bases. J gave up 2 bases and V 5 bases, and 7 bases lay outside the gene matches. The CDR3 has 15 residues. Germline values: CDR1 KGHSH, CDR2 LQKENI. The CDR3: CASSDVRTGAYEQYF. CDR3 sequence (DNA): TGTGCCAGCTCAGATGTACGGACAGGGGCCTACGAGCAGTACTTC.